Presented here are 15 T cell receptor beta chains from one specimen sequenced in a study of T cell responses to AZD1222 COVID-19 vaccine (dated by TCRdb to about 2021). The time point label for this specimen denotes: about 28 days (+/-7) after the second vaccine dose. The method behind the library was the immunoSEQ multiplex PCR assay. The table comes from immuneACCESS by way of TCRdb, which keeps in-frame sequences with V and J called. Part of the clones is missing from these tables; in studies checked, under half for an unresolved V gene and the rest for unknown reasons. Across this sample there are 150,000 to 200,000 clones, with roughly 91% seen only once. The ten largest clones take up approximately 6.3% of the sample. Sequenced here: peripheral blood, sampled 28 days after the second AZD1222 dose. Receptors were obtained from an adult who received the AZD1222 COVID-19 vaccine.

V and J are TRBV2 and TRBJ1-4, with a possible D match to TRBD1 (5 bases). The CDR3 has 13 residues. Germline CDR1 SNHLY, CDR2 FYNNEI. The V and J ends lost 7 bases and 6 bases respectively, with 12 bases between them. The CDR3 DNA is TGTGCCAGCAAGAGGGGCGTCGATGAAAAACTGTTTTTT. It yields the protein CASKRGVDEKLFF.

With respect to this clone: The sample holds other DNA sequences that translate to the same CDR3. The chain employs TRBV6-2 or TRBV6-3 and TRBJ1-5; 7 nucleotides match TRBD1. Looked up from germline, CDR1 is MNHEY and CDR2 is SVGEGT. The length of the CDR3 is 14 residues. The V and J ends lost 6 bases and 2 bases, in that order; junction bases with no gene match: 4. The CDR3 DNA follows: TGTGCCAGCAGCTGGACAGGTGGCAATCAGCCCCAGCATTTT. It codes for CASSWTGGNQPQHF.

The rearrangement uses TRBV6-1 and TRBJ1-5; perhaps TRBD1 as D (5 bases). Germline CDR1 is MNHNS and CDR2 is SASEGT. The CDR3 length is 16 residues. With 3 bases removed from V and 6 bases from J, the gap between germline ends came to 18 bases. The CDR3 region has the DNA TGTGCCAGCAGTGAGCTCCTCCGGGGGTCTGGTCAGCCCCAGCATTTT. It encodes CASSELLRGSGQPQHF.

The chain carries TRBV7-6 and TRBJ2-7; 11 bases are shared with TRBD1. The CDR3 has 16 residues. Germline CDR1 reads SGHVS; CDR2 reads FNYEAQ. Trimming cost V 1 base and J 7 bases; bases outside gene matches: 9. The CDR3: CASSLESGTGGREQYF. CDR3 bases: TGTGCCAGCAGCTTAGAGAGTGGGACAGGGGGGAGAGAGCAGTACTTC.

The chain links TRBV5-4 to TRBJ1-2; D remains unclear. Trimming cost V 0 bases and J 8 bases, with 14 bases left between them. The germline CDR1 and CDR2 sequences are SGHNT and YYREEE (reference sequence). The CDR3 runs to 14 residues. CDR3 nucleotide sequence: TGTGCCAGCAGCTTGGATCAGTGGGCGAACGGCTACACCTTC. This codes for CASSLDQWANGYTF.

The chain carries TRBV23-1 and TRBJ1-4; D possibly corresponds to TRBD1 (6 bases). TRBV23-1 is an open reading frame whose function is uncertain. The V and J ends lost 6 bases and 3 bases respectively, with 11 bases between them. This CDR3 spans 14 amino acids. The DNA of the CDR3 is TGCGCCAGCAGACACAGGGCCCCTAATGAAAAACTGTTTTTT. Encoded protein: CASRHRAPNEKLFF.

This chain links TRBV5-1 with TRBJ1-6, with TRBD1 identical over 8 bases. The CDR3 is made up of 16 amino acids. Germline V gene sequence: CDR1 SGHRS, CDR2 YFSETQ. Trimming at V came to 4 bases and at J to 7 bases, leaving 10 bases not matched to a gene. The CDR3 coding sequence is TGCGCCAGCAGCCCGAGCGCGGGACAGGAGAATTCACCCCTCCACTTT. Residues: CASSPSAGQENSPLHF. The full variable domain, its missing parts supplied by reference TRBV5-1 and TRBJ1-6, is KAGVTQTPRYLIKTRGQQVTLSCSPISGHRSVSWYQQTPGQGLQFLFEYFSETQRNKGNFPGRFSGRQFSNSRSEMNVSTLELGDSALYLCASSPSAGQENSPLHFGNGTRLTVT.

Comments on this clone: The junction and the germline gene differ at one end; a read error may be behind it. The gene calls are TRBV6-2 or TRBV6-3 and TRBJ2-1; the match to TRBD2 covers 12 bases. There are 16 residues in the CDR3. Germline V lookup: CDR1 MNHEY, CDR2 SVGEGT. The CDR3 coding sequence is TGTGCCAGCAGTTCACCAAAGACTAGCGGGAGTGTGTCCGGGGTCTTC. Translation gives CASSSPKTSGSVSGVF.

This clone was recorded only once. Within the sample, other DNA sequences also encode this same CDR3. J is TRBJ1-5 and V is TRBV20-1; the D gene is possibly TRBD1 (5 bases). V gave up 3 bases and J gave up 2 bases, with 8 bases separating them. Germline-derived CDR1 and CDR2 are DFQATT and SNEGSKA (reference sequence). The CDR3 has 13 residues. The CDR3 loop is CSASRDGNQPQHF. The CDR3 nucleotides read TGCAGTGCTAGTAGGGACGGCAATCAGCCCCAGCATTTT.

The chain carries TRBV19 and TRBJ1-6; D is possibly TRBD1 (5 bases). The length of the CDR3 is 13 residues. V was trimmed by 8 bases and J by 7 bases, leaving 12 bases between them. The germline CDR1 and CDR2 sequences are LNHDA and SQIVND (reference sequence). In nucleotides, the CDR3 is TGTGCCAGTGGGGGGAATGGGAATTCACCCCTCCACTTT. Protein: CASGGNGNSPLHF.

This chain uses TRBV24-1 with TRBJ2-7, with 12 bases identical to TRBD1. The CDR3 runs to 14 residues. Trimming at V came to 9 bases and at J to 6 bases, leaving 8 bases not matched to a gene. The germline gives CDR1 KGHDR, CDR2 SFDVKD. CDR3 bases: TGTGCCACCGCGGTTGGGACAGGGGGCACCGAGCAGTACTTC. This translates into CATAVGTGGTEQYF.

This chain uses TRBV24-1 with TRBJ2-5, with TRBD1 matching 7 bases. The trim removed 4 bases at V and 4 bases at J, leaving 2 bases unmatched. The CDR3 loop spans 13 amino acids. Germline V gene lookup returns CDR1 KGHDR and CDR2 SFDVKD. In nucleotides, the CDR3 is TGTGCCACCAGTGAGGCAGGGGGAGAGACCCAGTACTTC. Encoded protein: CATSEAGGETQYF.

The V and J genes are TRBV28 and TRBJ2-3; tentatively, D is TRBD1 (6 bases). Germline V gives CDR1 MDHEN, CDR2 SYDVKM. V was clipped by 1 base and J by 4 bases, with 12 bases between them. The CDR3 contains 15 residues. CDR3 amino acids: CASSLSAGVADTQYF. The CDR3 DNA reads TGTGCCAGCAGTTTATCGGCAGGGGTGGCAGATACGCAGTATTTT.

The chain joins TRBV6-6 to TRBJ1-2; D possibly corresponds to TRBD1 (5 bases). The V gene's germline CDR1 is MNHNY and CDR2 SVGAGI (reference sequence). Trimming removed 0 bases at V and 8 bases at J, with 16 bases between. CDR3 length: 15 amino acids. The CDR3 sequence: CASSYSFSGAHGYTF. As DNA, the CDR3 is TGTGCCAGCAGTTACTCGTTTTCTGGGGCGCACGGCTACACCTTC.

The CDR3 region is CASRDRGPSTDTQYF. Here the CDR3 DNA reads TGTGCCAGTCGGGACAGGGGTCCTAGCACAGATACGCAGTATTTT. The chain employs TRBV19 and TRBJ2-3; 10 positions agree with TRBD1. V gave up 8 bases and J gave up 0 bases; unmatched junction bases: 5. This CDR3 region has 15 residues. Germline CDR1 is LNHDA and CDR2 is SQIVND (reference sequence).